The 11 T cell receptor beta chains below were found in one sample sequenced in a study of T cells after yellow fever vaccination. Using its own MiXCR run on the 5' RACE reads, TCRdb lists one record per CDR3 protein. The repertoire has 250,000 to 400,000 distinct CDR3 sequences, roughly 4.3% of them found once; the top ten carry about 26%. Sequenced material: PBMCs, taken 5 days after the yellow fever booster vaccination. The receptors stem from a man younger than 30 who received the YFV17D yellow fever vaccine.

The rearrangement uses TRBV4-3 and TRBJ2-3; D could derive from TRBD1 or TRBD2 (6 bases each). The V gene's germline CDR1 is LGHNA and CDR2 YSLEER. The CDR3 totals 14 residues. Deletions cut 0 bases from V and 7 bases from J, with 11 bases between. CDR3 DNA: TGCGCCAGCAGCCAAGACTCGGGGGCGTATACGCAGTATTTT. Amino acids: CASSQDSGAYTQYF.

This CDR3 reads CASSERLAGDQETQYF. Written as DNA, the CDR3 is TGTGCCAGCAGCGAAAGACTAGCGGGGGATCAAGAGACCCAGTACTTC. This chain links TRBV5-4 with TRBJ2-5; 12 bases align to TRBD2. CDR3 length: 16 residues. CDR1 is SGHNT, CDR2 YYREEE, per germline (reference sequence). V was pared by 4 bases and J by 2 bases, with 6 bases of the junction left unmatched.

The V and J genes are TRBV12-3 or TRBV12-4 and TRBJ2-2; possibly TRBD1 for D (5 bases). There are 14 residues in the CDR3. V lost 5 bases and J 3 bases, leaving 10 bases between the germline ends. CDR3 sequence (DNA): TGTGCCAGCAGTGGACAAGTACACACCGGGGAGCTGTTTTTT. It specifies CASSGQVHTGELFF.

This chain joins TRBV4-2 and TRBJ2-5, with 8 bases identical to TRBD2. The CDR3 totals 15 residues. Looked up from germline, CDR1 is LGHNA and CDR2 is YNFKEQ. V gave up 0 bases and J gave up 4 bases; unmatched junction bases: 4. In DNA, the CDR3 is TGTGCCAGCAGCCAAGATCGGGGGGGGCCAGAGACCCAGTACTTC. Its protein is CASSQDRGGPETQYF.

This clonotype was seen repeatedly, ten times or more. The V gene is TRBV29-1, the J gene TRBJ2-1, with D uncertain. Trimming took 4 bases from V and 3 from J, leaving 10 bases between them. Germline-derived CDR1 and CDR2 are SQVTM and ANQGSEA. There are 13 residues in the CDR3. The CDR3 region is CSVGGADYNEQFF. The DNA for the CDR3 is TGCAGCGTTGGGGGTGCCGACTACAATGAGCAGTTCTTC.

This clonotype showed up just a few times. The chain couples TRBV10-3 to TRBJ2-1; D may be TRBD1 or TRBD2 (5 bases each). Between the trimmed V and J ends, which lost 0 bases and 4 bases, there was a span of 13 bases. CDR3 size: 16 residues. The germline V gene encodes CDR1 ENHRY and CDR2 SYGVKD. In DNA form, the CDR3 reads TGTGCCATCAGTGAGTCTGTCGCCGGGGCGTACAATGAGCAGTTCTTC. Amino acids: CAISESVAGAYNEQFF.

This chain uses TRBV12-3 or TRBV12-4 with TRBJ2-3; a weak D match, TRBD2 (7 bases). The CDR3 covers 14 residues. V lost 7 bases and J 4 bases, leaving 15 bases between the germline ends. The CDR3 region has the DNA TGTGCCAGCACCCCCGGGGGGCGGGCAGATACGCAGTATTTT. It encodes CASTPGGRADTQYF.

The rearrangement links TRBV20-1 to TRBJ1-2; a possible D gene is TRBD1 (6 bases). Germline values: CDR1 DFQATT, CDR2 SNEGSKA (reference sequence). The germline V and J ends were trimmed by 3 bases and 2 bases, with 13 bases remaining between them. The CDR3 runs 14 residues. CDR3 in DNA: TGCAGTGCTAGTGGAAGGGGGAGCAACTATGGCTACACCTTC. Its protein is CSASGRGSNYGYTF.

The genes are TRBV5-1 and TRBJ2-1, with D uncertain. Trimming removed 1 base at V and 5 bases at J, with 13 bases between. The CDR3 has 15 amino acids. Germline V CDR1 and CDR2: SGHRS, YFSETQ. The CDR3 protein is CASSLSVGFNNEQFF. For the CDR3, the DNA is TGCGCCAGCAGCTTGTCTGTGGGCTTTAACAATGAGCAGTTCTTC.

This clonotype has just a few counts. The rearrangement uses TRBV7-2 and TRBJ2-3; maybe TRBD1 (6 bases). The germline CDR1 and CDR2 sequences are SGHTA and FQGNSA. The length of the CDR3 is 15 residues. V was cut by 5 bases and J by 4 bases, with 16 bases left in between. The CDR3 protein is CASSPGALSADTQYF. CDR3 DNA sequence: TGTGCCAGCAGCCCAGGGGCCCTATCGGCAGATACGCAGTATTTT. Filled out from reference TRBV7-2 and TRBJ2-3, the complete variable domain reads GAGVSQSPSNKVTEKGKDVELRCDPISGHTALYWYRQSLGQGLEFLIYFQGNSAPDKSGLPSDRFSAERTGGSVSTLTIQRTQQEDSAVYLCASSPGALSADTQYFGPGTRLTVL.

This chain connects TRBV12-3 or TRBV12-4 to TRBJ2-2, with 8 bases fitting TRBD2. V was pared by 5 bases and J by 4 bases, with 6 bases of the junction left unmatched. The CDR3 length is 15 residues. The CDR3 bases are TGTGCCAGCAGTCCAAGCGGGGGCCCCACCGGGGAGCTGTTTTTT. Its translation: CASSPSGGPTGELFF.